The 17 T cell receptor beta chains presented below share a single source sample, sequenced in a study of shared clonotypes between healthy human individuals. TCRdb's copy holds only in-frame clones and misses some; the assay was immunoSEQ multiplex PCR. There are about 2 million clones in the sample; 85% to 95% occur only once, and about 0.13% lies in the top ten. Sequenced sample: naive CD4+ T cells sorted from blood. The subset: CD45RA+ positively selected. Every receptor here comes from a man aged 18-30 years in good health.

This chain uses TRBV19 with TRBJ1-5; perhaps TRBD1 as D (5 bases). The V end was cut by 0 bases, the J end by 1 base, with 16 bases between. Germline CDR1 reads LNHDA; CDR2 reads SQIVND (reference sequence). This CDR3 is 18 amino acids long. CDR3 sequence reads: CASSIDFWGTRSNQPQHF. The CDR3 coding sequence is TGTGCCAGTAGTATAGATTTCTGGGGCACAAGAAGCAATCAGCCCCAGCATTTT.

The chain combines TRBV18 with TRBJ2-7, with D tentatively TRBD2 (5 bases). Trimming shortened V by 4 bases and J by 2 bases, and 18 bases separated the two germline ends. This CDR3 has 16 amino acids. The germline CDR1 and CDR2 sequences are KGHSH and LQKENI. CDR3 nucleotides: TGTGCCAGCTCACTTGAAAGCGGAATGGGGACCTACGAGCAGTACTTC. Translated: CASSLESGMGTYEQYF.

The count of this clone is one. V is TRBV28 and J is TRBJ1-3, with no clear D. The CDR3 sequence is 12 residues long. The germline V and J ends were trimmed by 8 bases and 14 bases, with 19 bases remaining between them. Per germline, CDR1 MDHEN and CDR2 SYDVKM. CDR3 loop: CASWKIGRTLYF. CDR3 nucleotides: TGTGCCAGCTGGAAAATAGGACGGACCCTATATTTT.

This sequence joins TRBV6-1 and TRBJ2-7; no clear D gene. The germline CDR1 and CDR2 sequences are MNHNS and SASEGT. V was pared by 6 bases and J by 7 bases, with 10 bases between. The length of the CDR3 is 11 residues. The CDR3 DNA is TGTGCCAGCAGCTTCTACGTTGAGCAGTACTTC. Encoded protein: CASSFYVEQYF.

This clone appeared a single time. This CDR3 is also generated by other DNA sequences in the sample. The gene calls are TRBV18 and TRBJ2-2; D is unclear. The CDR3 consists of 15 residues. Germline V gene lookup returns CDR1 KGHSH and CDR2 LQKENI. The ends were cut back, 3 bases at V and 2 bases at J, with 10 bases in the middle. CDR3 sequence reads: CASSPRPANTGELFF. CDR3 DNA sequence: TGTGCCAGCTCACCCCGGCCGGCTAACACCGGGGAGCTGTTTTTT.

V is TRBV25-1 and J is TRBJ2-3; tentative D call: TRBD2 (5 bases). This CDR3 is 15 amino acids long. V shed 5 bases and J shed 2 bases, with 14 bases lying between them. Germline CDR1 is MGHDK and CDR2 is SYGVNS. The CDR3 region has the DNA TGTGCCAGCAGTATCAGCGGAGCCTTCACAGATACGCAGTATTTT. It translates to CASSISGAFTDTQYF.

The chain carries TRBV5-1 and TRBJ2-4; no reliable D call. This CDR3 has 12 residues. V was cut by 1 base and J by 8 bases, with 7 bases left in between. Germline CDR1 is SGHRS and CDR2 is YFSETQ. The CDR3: CASSLYGDIQYF. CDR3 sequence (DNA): TGCGCCAGCAGCTTGTATGGGGACATTCAGTACTTC. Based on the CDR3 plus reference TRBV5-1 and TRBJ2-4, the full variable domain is KAGVTQTPRYLIKTRGQQVTLSCSPISGHRSVSWYQQTPGQGLQFLFEYFSETQRNKGNFPGRFSGRQFSNSRSEMNVSTLELGDSALYLCASSLYGDIQYFGAGTRLSVL.

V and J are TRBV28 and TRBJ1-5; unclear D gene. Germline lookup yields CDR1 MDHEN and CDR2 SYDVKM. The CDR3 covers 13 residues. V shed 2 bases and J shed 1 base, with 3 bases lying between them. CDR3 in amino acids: CASSLPSNQPQHF. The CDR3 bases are TGTGCCAGCAGTTTACCCAGCAATCAGCCCCAGCATTTT.

The CDR3 loop reads CASRWGPRGYNSPLHF. DNA for the CDR3: TGCGCCAGCAGATGGGGACCCCGTGGTTATAATTCACCCCTCCACTTT. The chain joins TRBV5-1 to TRBJ1-6, with a possible D match to TRBD1 (5 bases). Per germline, CDR1 SGHRS and CDR2 YFSETQ. The CDR3 length is 16 residues. V lost 5 bases, J lost 4 bases, and 16 bases lay in between.

CDR3 nucleotide sequence: TGCGCCAGCAGCCAAGGCGGGACAGCCGTAGAGACCCAGTACTTC. This encodes CASSQGGTAVETQYF. The chain links TRBV4-1 to TRBJ2-5, with a weak D call TRBD1 (7 bases). CDR3 size: 15 residues. Trimming removed 1 base from V and 4 bases from J, with 13 bases in between. Germline V CDR1 and CDR2: MGHRA, YSYEKL.

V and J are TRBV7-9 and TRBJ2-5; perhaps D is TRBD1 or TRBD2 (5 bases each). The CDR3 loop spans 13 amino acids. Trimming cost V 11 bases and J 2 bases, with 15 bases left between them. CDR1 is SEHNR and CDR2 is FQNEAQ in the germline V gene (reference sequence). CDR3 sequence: CAGGRPGQETQYF. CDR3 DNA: TGTGCCGGAGGTCGGCCAGGGCAAGAGACCCAGTACTTC.

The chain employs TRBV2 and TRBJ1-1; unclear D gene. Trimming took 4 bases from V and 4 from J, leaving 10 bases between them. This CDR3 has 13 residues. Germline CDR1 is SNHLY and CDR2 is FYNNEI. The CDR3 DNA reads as TGTGCCAGCAGTGTCCCAGCGGGCACTGAAGCTTTCTTT. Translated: CASSVPAGTEAFF.

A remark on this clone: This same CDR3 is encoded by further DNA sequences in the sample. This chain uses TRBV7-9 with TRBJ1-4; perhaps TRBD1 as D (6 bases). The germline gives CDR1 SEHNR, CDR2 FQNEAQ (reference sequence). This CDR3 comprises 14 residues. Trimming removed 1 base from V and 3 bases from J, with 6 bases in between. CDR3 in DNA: TGTGCCAGCAGCTTAGGGACAGCTAATGAAAAACTGTTTTTT. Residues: CASSLGTANEKLFF.

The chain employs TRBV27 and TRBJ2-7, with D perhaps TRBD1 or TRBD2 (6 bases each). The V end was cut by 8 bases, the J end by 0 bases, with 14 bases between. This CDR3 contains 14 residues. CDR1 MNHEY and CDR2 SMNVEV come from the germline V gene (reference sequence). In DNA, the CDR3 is TGTGCCAGCCAAAGTAGGGGGGACTCCTACGAGCAGTACTTC. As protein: CASQSRGDSYEQYF.

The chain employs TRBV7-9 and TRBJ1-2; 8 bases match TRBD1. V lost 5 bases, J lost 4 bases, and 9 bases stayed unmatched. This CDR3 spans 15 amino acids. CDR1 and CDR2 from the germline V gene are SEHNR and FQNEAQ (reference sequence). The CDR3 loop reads CASSPTGQGLYGYTF. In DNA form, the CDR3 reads TGTGCCAGCAGCCCCACCGGACAGGGCCTCTATGGCTACACCTTC.

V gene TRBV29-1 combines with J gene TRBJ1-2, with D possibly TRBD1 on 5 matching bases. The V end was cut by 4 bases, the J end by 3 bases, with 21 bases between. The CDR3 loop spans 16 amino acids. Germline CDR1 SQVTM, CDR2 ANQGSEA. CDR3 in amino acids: CSVGRGRPPNDYGYTF. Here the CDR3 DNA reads TGCAGCGTTGGACGGGGACGACCCCCTAACGACTATGGCTACACCTTC.

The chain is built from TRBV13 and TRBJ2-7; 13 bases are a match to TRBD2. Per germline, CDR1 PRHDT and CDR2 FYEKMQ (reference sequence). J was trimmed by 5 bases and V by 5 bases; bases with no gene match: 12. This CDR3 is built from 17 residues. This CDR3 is CASSHYIRTSGSDEQYF. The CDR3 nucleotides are TGTGCCAGCAGCCACTATATTCGGACTAGCGGGAGCGACGAGCAGTACTTC.